Each of the 10 T cell receptor beta chains below was sequenced from the same sample in a study of blood T cells in healthy people across ages. It was with a sample-barcoded 5' primer and a J-beta primer mix that a second PCR of roughly 7 to 11 cycles was run. TCRdb redid the calling of the 5' RACE reads with MiXCR, one entry per CDR3 protein. The table has roughly 2 million distinct CDR3 sequences, 49% seen once. Sample: blood. The receptor set was obtained from a woman in her forties in good health.

The chain has TRBV7-2 and TRBJ2-5; D remains unclear. The CDR3 length is 14 residues. Germline loops: CDR1 SGHTA, CDR2 FQGNSA. V dropped 5 bases and J dropped 1 base, with 11 bases sitting between them. The CDR3 sequence is CASSADGTQETQYF. The DNA for the CDR3 is TGTGCCAGCAGCGCCGACGGAACCCAAGAGACCCAGTACTTC.

This clonotype turned up a few times. DNA for the CDR3: TGTGCCAGCAGGGACGGGACAGGGAGCTCCTACGAGCAGTACTTC. This encodes CASRDGTGSSYEQYF. The rearrangement links TRBV6-2 or TRBV6-3 to TRBJ2-7; 9 bases line up with TRBD1. V lost 6 bases and J lost 0; bases outside the gene matches: 6. The CDR3 is made up of 15 amino acids. Germline CDR1 is MNHEY and CDR2 is SVGEGT.

CDR3: CASSRPNGEQYF. CDR3 nucleotides: TGTGCCAGCAGCCGCCCCAATGGCGAGCAGTACTTC. The chain has TRBV3-1 and TRBJ2-5; D remains ambiguous. The J call may be in error: the DNA end matches TRBJ2-7 better. Per the germline V gene, CDR1 is LGHDT and CDR2 is YNNKEL (reference sequence). This CDR3 is 12 amino acids long.

The rearrangement joins TRBV6-2 or TRBV6-3 to TRBJ2-1; D might be TRBD1 (5 bases). From germline, CDR1 is MNHEY and CDR2 SVGEGT. V lost 2 bases to trimming and J lost 6 bases, with 26 bases between them. This CDR3 has 19 residues. CDR3 protein: CASSYGIVPGQGAPNEQFF. CDR3 coding DNA: TGTGCCAGCAGTTACGGTATCGTCCCTGGGCAGGGTGCTCCCAATGAGCAGTTCTTC.

The rearrangement links TRBV5-6 to TRBJ1-2; 8 nucleotides agree with TRBD1. Germline CDR1 is SGHDT and CDR2 is YYEEEE. There are 15 residues in the CDR3. With V trimmed by 1 base and J by 8 bases, 10 bases remained unmatched. CDR3 in amino acids: CASSLTAGGIYGYTF. Written as DNA, the CDR3 is TGTGCCAGCAGCTTGACGGCAGGGGGCATCTACGGCTACACCTTC. The variable domain in full, with the rest retrieved from reference TRBV5-6 and TRBJ1-2, is DAGVTQSPTHLIKTRGQQVTLRCSPKSGHDTVSWYQQALGQGPQFIFQYYEEEERQRGNFPDRFSGHQFPNYSSELNVNALLLGDSALYLCASSLTAGGIYGYTFGSGTRLTVV.

The chain is built from TRBV6-5 and TRBJ2-1; 8 positions match TRBD2. The CDR3 covers 15 residues. CDR1 and CDR2 (germline): MNHEY, SVGAGI. With 7 bases clipped from V and 4 bases from J, the junction kept 9 bases outside the gene matches. CDR3 DNA sequence: TGTGCCAGCACCAACGCGGGGGGCGTGTACAATGAGCAGTTCTTC. Amino acids: CASTNAGGVYNEQFF.

This clonotype was found a few times. V and J are TRBV6-6 and TRBJ2-4; perhaps D is TRBD1 or TRBD2 (5 bases each). The CDR3 is 13 amino acids. The germline V gene has CDR1 MNHNY and CDR2 SVGAGI (reference sequence). V was cut by 5 bases and J by 9 bases, with 14 bases left in between. This CDR3 is CASSVEGLGIQYF. The CDR3 DNA is TGTGCCAGCAGTGTCGAGGGGTTAGGCATTCAGTACTTC.

The V call is TRBV2, the J call TRBJ1-1; tentative D call: TRBD1 (5 bases). V was clipped by 4 bases and J by 4 bases, with 13 bases between them. Germline-derived CDR1 and CDR2 are SNHLY and FYNNEI. The CDR3 runs 14 residues. The CDR3 here is CASSGLRDGTEAFF. CDR3 bases: TGTGCCAGCAGTGGTCTCAGGGACGGCACTGAAGCTTTCTTT.

The CDR3 DNA follows: TGTGCCAGCAGTGAAGCCGACAGCGACTATGGCTACACCTTC. Protein: CASSEADSDYGYTF. The chain employs TRBV6-1 and TRBJ1-2; a weak D match, TRBD1 (5 bases). This CDR3 contains 14 residues. V lost 0 bases and J lost 3, with 8 bases in between. The germline CDR1 and CDR2 sequences are MNHNS and SASEGT.

V usage is TRBV24-1 and J usage is TRBJ2-3; D gene ambiguous. V was cut by 4 bases and J by 3 bases, with 10 bases left in between. Per germline, CDR1 KGHDR and CDR2 SFDVKD. This CDR3 region has 14 residues. CDR3 DNA: TGTGCCACCAGTGACAACGGGTTGACAGATACGCAGTATTTT. Translating it yields CATSDNGLTDTQYF.